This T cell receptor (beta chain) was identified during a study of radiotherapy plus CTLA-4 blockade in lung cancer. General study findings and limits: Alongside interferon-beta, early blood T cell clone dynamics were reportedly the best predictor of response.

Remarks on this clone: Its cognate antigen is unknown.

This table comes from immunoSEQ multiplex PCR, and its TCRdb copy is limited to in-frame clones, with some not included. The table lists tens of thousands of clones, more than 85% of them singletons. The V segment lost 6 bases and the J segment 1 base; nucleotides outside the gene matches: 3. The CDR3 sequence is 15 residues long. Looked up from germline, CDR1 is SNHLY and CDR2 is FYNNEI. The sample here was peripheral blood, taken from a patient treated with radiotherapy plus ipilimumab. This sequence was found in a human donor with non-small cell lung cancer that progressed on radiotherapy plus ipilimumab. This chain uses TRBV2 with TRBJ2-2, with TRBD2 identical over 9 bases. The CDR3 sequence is CASRELAGNTGELFF. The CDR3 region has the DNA TGTGCCAGCAGAGAACTAGCGGGGAACACCGGGGAGCTGTTTTTT.